The clone carrying this T cell receptor (beta chain) was counted between two and nine times. Antigen: not known. This sample was included in a study of cytomegalovirus exposure and HLA in healthy donors. PCR amplification relied on 60 Vbeta primers (plus 13 Jbeta primers). TCRdb's copy holds only in-frame clones and misses some; the assay was immunoSEQ multiplex PCR. The sample contains more than 95,000 clones, 75% to 85% of which appear only once. Broader study findings: The Asian-associated ancestry cluster reportedly had fewer N-insertions than the approximately 670-donor mean in a later analysis. Donor immune exposure was known only as CMV serostatus. In a later analysis, several top co-occurrence clusters appeared linked to parvovirus B19, influenza, CMV and Epstein-Barr virus. Sequencing had likely introduced a cluster of highly shared sequence variants as an artifact.

The sample comprised PBMCs. This receptor was taken from a man aged 25 to 40 in good health and CMV-seronegative.

Here the CDR3 reads CASSLGQGKEAFF. CDR3 nucleotide sequence: TGCGCCAGCAGCTTGGGACAGGGGAAAGAAGCTTTCTTT. The chain recombines TRBV5-1 with TRBJ1-1; 8 nucleotides align to TRBD1. Germline assignment: CDR1 SGHRS and CDR2 YFSETQ. V lost 0 bases, J lost 8 bases, and 3 bases stayed unmatched. CDR3 length: 13 residues. The full variable domain, rest sourced from reference TRBV5-1 and TRBJ1-1, is KAGVTQTPRYLIKTRGQQVTLSCSPISGHRSVSWYQQTPGQGLQFLFEYFSETQRNKGNFPGRFSGRQFSNSRSEMNVSTLELGDSALYLCASSLGQGKEAFFGQGTRLTVV.